What follows are 21 T cell receptor beta chains derived from one specimen sequenced in a study of early T cells in non-severe SARS-CoV-2 infection. TCRdb fed the 5' RACE reads into MiXCR, producing one record per CDR3 protein. Among tens of thousands of distinct CDR3 sequences listed, under 15% were seen once. This specimen was whole blood, taken at baseline. The receptor source for this set is an adult who was a healthcare worker with PCR-confirmed SARS-CoV-2 infection or an uninfected control (not recorded which).

This clonotype has at least ten counts. The genes are TRBV29-1 and TRBJ2-1; D uncertain. V was clipped by 4 bases and J by 10 bases, with 20 bases between them. Germline V gene data show CDR1 as SQVTM and CDR2 as ANQGSEA. The CDR3 consists of 14 residues. The CDR3 here is CSVARSDVLGEQFF. Written as DNA, the CDR3 is TGCAGCGTTGCCCGTTCGGACGTTTTGGGAGAGCAGTTCTTC.

This clonotype was observed a few times. The chain has TRBV28 and TRBJ1-1; TRBD1 might be the D (6 bases). Per the germline V gene, CDR1 is MDHEN and CDR2 is SYDVKM. V was cut by 3 bases and J by 6 bases, with 23 bases left in between. CDR3 length equals 17 residues. The DNA of the CDR3 is TGTGCCAGCAGTTTCAGCCCCGGCGGGGGCTTCGGTCCTGAAGCTTTCTTT. Encoded protein: CASSFSPGGGFGPEAFF.

This clonotype was observed a few times. The chain is built from TRBV10-3 and TRBJ1-1; possible D gene TRBD1, 5 bases. There are 14 residues in the CDR3. V gave up 5 bases and J gave up 3 bases, with 13 bases separating them. Per the germline V gene, CDR1 is ENHRY and CDR2 is SYGVKD. CDR3 region: CAISMQGGDTEAFF. As DNA, the CDR3 is TGTGCCATCAGTATGCAGGGAGGGGACACTGAAGCTTTCTTT.

In DNA form, the CDR3 reads TGTGCCAGCAGCAGTACCGGGCCCCCCACGGGCGAGCAGTACTTC. It codes for CASSSTGPPTGEQYF. The chain uses TRBV7-3 and TRBJ2-7; no definite D call. The CDR3 loop spans 15 amino acids. Germline V gives CDR1 SGHTA, CDR2 FQGTGA. The V and J ends lost 5 bases and 6 bases respectively, with 20 bases between them.

This clonotype was detected many times. The chain has TRBV4-2 and TRBJ2-1; 10 bases match TRBD2. V trimming: 0 bases; J trimming: 7 bases; junction bases outside the gene matches: 3. The germline V gene encodes CDR1 LGHNA and CDR2 YNFKEQ. The CDR3 covers 15 residues. In nucleotides, the CDR3 is TGTGCCAGCAGCCAAGACCTAGCGGGGGTGAATGAGCAGTTCTTC. This codes for CASSQDLAGVNEQFF.

This chain uses TRBV4-2 with TRBJ2-7, with D unclear. The V end was cut by 0 bases, the J end by 3 bases, with 6 bases between. This CDR3 has 13 residues. Germline assignment: CDR1 LGHNA and CDR2 YNFKEQ. For the CDR3, the DNA is TGTGCCAGCAGCCAAGAAGCGTTCTACGAGCAGTACTTC. It is translated as CASSQEAFYEQYF.

The chain couples TRBV6-2 or TRBV6-3 to TRBJ2-1; D is unclear. Germline-derived CDR1 and CDR2 are MNHEY and SVGEGT. Deletions cut 2 bases from V and 4 bases from J, with 9 bases between. The CDR3 runs 14 residues. The CDR3 loop is CASSYVGEYNEQFF. Written as DNA, the CDR3 is TGTGCCAGCAGTTACGTGGGCGAGTACAATGAGCAGTTCTTC.

This rearrangement joins TRBV28 to TRBJ2-3; 9 bases are shared with TRBD1. Per germline, CDR1 MDHEN and CDR2 SYDVKM. The CDR3 consists of 17 residues. With 4 bases clipped from V and 5 bases from J, the junction kept 13 bases outside the gene matches. CDR3 sequence: CASSSFAPGQGKDTQYF. In nucleotides, the CDR3 is TGTGCCAGCAGTTCATTCGCCCCGGGACAGGGTAAAGATACGCAGTATTTT.

This clonotype appeared a few times. The rearrangement joins TRBV15 to TRBJ1-4, with 11 bases that match TRBD1. The CDR3 runs 15 residues. Germline V lookup: CDR1 LNHNV, CDR2 YYDKDF (reference sequence). Losses at the gene ends were 4 bases for V and 8 bases for J; bases not matched to a gene: 6. In nucleotides, the CDR3 is TGTGCCACCAGCACCCGGACAGGGGGCGACGAAAAACTGTTTTTT. Encoded protein: CATSTRTGGDEKLFF.

In this sample, this clonotype turned up many times. This chain joins TRBV7-6 and TRBJ2-3; 7 nucleotides match TRBD2. V lost 5 bases and J lost 1; bases outside the gene matches: 6. Looked up from germline, CDR1 is SGHVS and CDR2 is FNYEAQ. There are 15 residues in the CDR3. The CDR3 loop is CASSLGSGGTDTQYF. CDR3 in DNA: TGTGCCAGCAGCCTCGGCAGCGGGGGCACAGATACGCAGTATTTT.

V and J are TRBV15 and TRBJ1-6, with D maybe TRBD1 (6 bases). The V gene's germline CDR1 is LNHNV and CDR2 YYDKDF (reference sequence). This CDR3 has 13 amino acids. V gave up 4 bases and J gave up 9 bases, with 10 bases separating them. The CDR3 DNA reads TGTGCCACCAGCACCACAGGGTTTTCACCCCTCCACTTT. Translation: CATSTTGFSPLHF.

This clonotype occurred a few times. This chain links TRBV28 with TRBJ2-1; D gene unclear. The CDR3 is 13 residues long. Germline V gives CDR1 MDHEN, CDR2 SYDVKM. Trimming took off 3 bases at V and 7 bases at J, with 10 bases between the two ends. The CDR3 spells CASSFDGMNEQFF. As DNA, the CDR3 is TGTGCCAGCAGTTTTGATGGTATGAATGAGCAGTTCTTC.

V usage is TRBV5-5 and J usage is TRBJ1-3; 8 nucleotides align to TRBD1. Germline lookup yields CDR1 SGHKS and CDR2 YYEKEE (reference sequence). V shed 0 bases and J 0 bases; nucleotides not matched to a gene: 8. This CDR3 is built from 18 residues. The CDR3 DNA is TGTGCCAGCAGCTTGGCCGGGCAGGGGGCCGCCTCTGGAAACACCATATATTTT. Amino acids: CASSLAGQGAASGNTIYF.

The chain joins TRBV27 to TRBJ2-7, with unresolved D. Trimming removed 7 bases at V and 2 bases at J, with 15 bases between. The CDR3 length is 14 residues. Germline CDR1 MNHEY, CDR2 SMNVEV (reference sequence). The CDR3 region is CASTPEWGTYEQYF. The CDR3 bases are TGTGCCAGCACTCCCGAATGGGGAACCTACGAGCAGTACTTC.

This CDR3 reads CAWTNPGYASYEQYF. CDR3 in DNA: TGTGCCTGGACCAACCCCGGTTACGCTTCCTACGAGCAGTACTTC. V usage is TRBV30 and J usage is TRBJ2-7, with D unresolved. Germline V gene lookup returns CDR1 GTSNPN and CDR2 SVGIG (reference sequence). The V gene lost 4 bases and the J gene lost 1 base, with 17 bases spanning the gap. The length of the CDR3 is 15 residues.

This clonotype was observed a few times. The rearrangement joins TRBV25-1 to TRBJ2-1, with D possibly TRBD2 on 5 matching bases. The CDR3 has 11 amino acids. Deletions cut 7 bases from V and 10 bases from J, with 11 bases between. Germline V CDR1 and CDR2: MGHDK, SYGVNS. The CDR3 sequence is CASIEGYEQFF. CDR3 DNA: TGTGCCAGCATCGAGGGTTACGAGCAGTTCTTC.

In this sample, this clonotype turned up many times. The gene calls are TRBV7-3 and TRBJ2-6, with 7 bases matching TRBD1. V shed 2 bases and J 0 bases; nucleotides not matched to a gene: 4. CDR3 length: 17 amino acids. The V gene's germline CDR1 is SGHTA and CDR2 FQGTGA. The CDR3 DNA reads TGTGCCAGCAGCTTACTACAGGGGAGCTCTGGGGCCAACGTCCTGACTTTC. Its translation is CASSLLQGSSGANVLTF.

V usage is TRBV28 and J usage is TRBJ1-3, with 9 bases that match TRBD1. J lost 3 bases, V lost 11 bases, and 2 bases had no gene match. This CDR3 spans 12 amino acids. CDR1 and CDR2 (germline): MDHEN, SYDVKM. For the CDR3, the DNA is TGTGCCTGGACAGGGGATGGAAACACCATATATTTT. Protein sequence: CAWTGDGNTIYF.

This clonotype was counted ten times or more. The V and J genes are TRBV28 and TRBJ1-4, with 9 bases lining up with TRBD1. The CDR3 is 15 amino acids. Germline values: CDR1 MDHEN, CDR2 SYDVKM. The V and J ends lost 8 bases and 3 bases, in that order; junction bases with no gene match: 7. CDR3 bases: TGTGCCAGCGTACGGACAGGGGCTTCTAATGAAAAACTGTTTTTT. Its protein product is CASVRTGASNEKLFF.

This clonotype has more than one count but fewer than ten. The rearrangement uses TRBV11-2 and TRBJ2-6; perhaps D is TRBD1 or TRBD2 (5 bases each). V was cut by 5 bases and J by 3 bases, with 20 bases left in between. The CDR3 extends over 18 amino acids. The germline CDR1 and CDR2 sequences are SGHAT and FQNNGV. CDR3 sequence: CASSPAGTGSFGANVLTF. The CDR3 nucleotides are TGTGCCAGCAGCCCAGCCGGGACGGGGAGCTTTGGGGCCAACGTCCTGACTTTC.

This clonotype was counted a few times. V and J are TRBV30 and TRBJ1-1; 7 bases match TRBD1. The J segment lost 1 base and the V segment lost 1 base, leaving 12 bases of the junction unmatched. The germline V gene encodes CDR1 GTSNPN and CDR2 SVGIG (reference sequence). This CDR3 contains 17 residues. The CDR3 DNA is TGTGCCTGGAGTGGCCCGAAGGGGGGACAGAGGAACACTGAAGCTTTCTTT. It specifies CAWSGPKGGQRNTEAFF.